These T cell receptor beta chains were read from a single sample in a study of cytomegalovirus exposure and HLA in healthy donors. Profiled with immunoSEQ multiplex PCR; TCRdb holds only in-frame clones, not every one. Among some 150,000 clones listed, 85% to 90% were seen once. Sequencing was done on a sample of PBMCs. The source is a woman under 30 in good health and CMV-seropositive. The CDR3 runs from the conserved cysteine through the conserved F or W. Fields, in order: clone size, J gene, D gene, V gene, CDR3 protein, CDR3 DNA. D genes are given only for firm matches. Only some rows state a clone size, as once, few, many or a class for expanded clones.

NA	TRBJ2-3	TRBD2	TRBV29-1	CSVALAGGLTDTQYF	TGCAGCGTTGCTCTAGCGGGAGGCCTGACAGATACGCAGTATTTT
NA	TRBJ1-2	TRBD1	TRBV9	CASSAGQTNYGYTF	TGTGCCAGCAGCGCGGGACAGACCAACTATGGCTACACCTTC
NA	TRBJ2-7	NA	TRBV28	CAAGTLSYEQYF	TGTGCCGCCGGGACTCTCTCCTACGAGCAGTACTTC
NA	TRBJ2-5	NA	TRBV28	CACQRSGDETQYF	TGTGCCTGCCAGCGGTCCGGTGATGAGACCCAGTACTTC
NA	TRBJ1-5	NA	TRBV12-1	CASSLARHLGQPQHF	TGTGCCAGCAGCTTAGCCCGCCACCTCGGTCAGCCCCAGCATTTT
NA	TRBJ1-2	NA	TRBV21-1	CASSDSGGRNYGYTF	TGTGCCAGCAGCGATAGCGGGGGACGAAACTATGGCTACACCTTC
NA	TRBJ2-5	TRBD2	TRBV9	CASSVGLAGGQETQYF	TGTGCCAGCAGCGTAGGTCTAGCGGGGGGCCAAGAGACCCAGTACTTC
NA	TRBJ2-7	TRBD2	TRBV7-8	CASSLGWAYGLAGKGDYEQYF	TGTGCCAGCAGCTTAGGGTGGGCCTACGGACTAGCGGGAAAAGGGGACTACGAGCAGTACTTC
NA	TRBJ1-1	NA	TRBV28	CASRGGWLDTEAFF	TGTGCCAGCAGAGGAGGGTGGCTCGACACTGAAGCTTTCTTT
NA	TRBJ1-4	NA	TRBV6-6	CASSYPGGRSNEKLFF	TGTGCCAGCAGTTACCCTGGAGGGAGGTCGAATGAAAAACTGTTTTTT
NA	TRBJ1-5	TRBD1	TRBV6-6	CASSYVGGGNQPQHF	TGTGCCAGCAGTTACGTAGGGGGCGGCAATCAGCCCCAGCATTTT
NA	TRBJ2-7	TRBD2	TRBV9	CASSPSGREESEQYF	TGTGCCAGCAGCCCTAGCGGGAGGGAGGAAAGCGAGCAGTACTTC
few	TRBJ2-2	NA	TRBV25-1	CASGSVTGELFF	TGTGCCAGCGGTAGTGTCACCGGGGAGCTGTTTTTT
NA	TRBJ2-5	TRBD2	TRBV29-1	CSALGLAALGTQYF	TGCAGCGCCCTGGGACTAGCGGCCCTCGGGACCCAGTACTTC
NA	TRBJ1-2	NA	TRBV19	CASSTPTATYGYTF	TGTGCCAGTAGTACGCCGACAGCTACATATGGCTACACCTTC
NA	TRBJ1-1	TRBD1	TRBV6-5	CASSRLGQGPTEAFF	TGTGCCAGCAGCCGCTTGGGACAGGGCCCCACTGAAGCTTTCTTT
NA	TRBJ2-5	TRBD2	TRBV7-9	CASSHSAGVQETQYF	TGTGCCAGCAGCCACTCGGCGGGAGTTCAAGAGACCCAGTACTTC
NA	TRBJ1-4	NA	TRBV6-1	CATHTGTATNEKLFF	TGTGCCACCCACACGGGGACTGCAACTAATGAAAAACTGTTTTTT
NA	TRBJ1-2	NA	TRBV10-3	CAISESKGGPYGYTF	TGTGCCATCAGTGAGTCGAAAGGGGGTCCCTATGGCTACACCTTC
NA	TRBJ2-5	TRBD2	TRBV11-2	CASSLGIKAGGGKTQYF	TGTGCCAGCAGCTTAGGGATTAAAGCGGGAGGAGGCAAGACCCAGTACTTC
NA	TRBJ1-3	NA	TRBV28	CASSLQGSTIYF	TGTGCCAGCAGTTTACAGGGGAGCACCATATATTTT
NA	TRBJ2-1	TRBD1	TRBV5-1	CASSSTGVTYNEQFF	TGCGCCAGCAGCTCGACAGGGGTGACCTACAATGAGCAGTTCTTC
NA	TRBJ1-2	TRBD1	TRBV6-5	CASSRQGQKFGYTF	TGTGCCAGCAGTCGACAGGGACAGAAGTTTGGCTACACCTTC
NA	TRBJ2-1	TRBD2	TRBV5-4	CASSALASGKWHEQFF	TGTGCCAGCAGCGCCTTGGCTAGCGGGAAATGGCATGAGCAGTTCTTC
NA	TRBJ1-3	TRBD1	TRBV4-1	CASSQDSGQRLSGNTIYF	TGCGCCAGCAGCCAAGATTCGGGACAGCGTCTCTCTGGAAACACCATATATTTT
NA	TRBJ1-5	TRBD1	TRBV19	CASSPPGADRAGVGGPQHF	TGTGCCAGTAGTCCCCCAGGAGCGGACAGGGCCGGGGTGGGGGGACCCCAGCATTTT
NA	TRBJ1-1	NA	TRBV11-2	CASSFHREGLNTEAFF	TGTGCCAGCAGCTTCCACAGGGAGGGATTGAACACTGAAGCTTTCTTT
once	TRBJ1-2	TRBD1	TRBV28	CASSAPGQPYGYTF	TGTGCCAGCAGTGCACCGGGACAGCCCTATGGCTACACCTTC
NA	TRBJ2-1	TRBD2	TRBV7-2	CASSRTSRSHEQFF	TGTGCCAGCAGCCGGACTAGTAGGTCCCATGAGCAGTTCTTC
NA	TRBJ1-1	NA	TRBV30	CAWEGLSGAFF	TGTGCCTGGGAAGGATTATCGGGGGCTTTCTTT
NA	TRBJ2-7	TRBD2	TRBV7-8	CASKGPTSSGPWDEQYF	TGTGCCAGCAAAGGGCCTACTTCTAGCGGACCTTGGGACGAGCAGTACTTC
NA	TRBJ1-2	TRBD1	TRBV6-5	CASSTGQATNYGYTF	TGTGCCAGCAGTACAGGACAGGCTACTAACTATGGCTACACCTTC
NA	TRBJ2-1	TRBD1	TRBV19	CASRAQGGEQFF	TGTGCCAGCCGAGCACAGGGGGGTGAGCAGTTCTTC
NA	TRBJ1-2	NA	TRBV7-9	CASSLTVNYGYTF	TGTGCCAGCAGCTTGACAGTCAACTATGGCTACACCTTC
NA	TRBJ2-7	TRBD2	TRBV28	CASRGTSGAYEQYF	TGTGCCAGCAGGGGGACTAGCGGAGCCTACGAGCAGTACTTC
NA	TRBJ2-1	NA	TRBV30	CAWSLTWNEQFF	TGTGCCTGGAGTTTGACTTGGAATGAGCAGTTCTTC
NA	TRBJ2-1	TRBD2	TRBV29-1	CSVYAGEVNEQFF	TGCAGCGTTTATGCGGGAGAAGTAAATGAGCAGTTCTTC
NA	TRBJ2-1	NA	TRBV4-2	CASSQGGGNNEQFF	TGTGCCAGCAGCCAAGGGGGCGGGAACAATGAGCAGTTCTTC
NA	TRBJ1-4	NA	TRBV28	CASSLGRSEKLFF	TGTGCCAGCAGTTTAGGCAGGTCGGAAAAACTGTTTTTT
NA	TRBJ2-2	TRBD2	TRBV19	CASSTSGRAPRATGELFF	TGTGCCAGTAGCACTAGCGGGAGGGCCCCTCGGGCCACCGGGGAGCTGTTTTTT
NA	TRBJ2-1	NA	TRBV29-1	CSVEDVASDSYNEQFF	TGCAGCGTTGAAGACGTGGCTAGCGATTCCTACAATGAGCAGTTCTTC
few	TRBJ2-2	NA	TRBV6-1	CASSGTRYSGELFF	TGTGCCAGCAGTGGGACACGTTATTCCGGGGAGCTGTTTTTT
NA	TRBJ1-4	TRBD1	TRBV7-9	CASSRQGGDEKLFF	TGTGCCAGCAGCCGACAGGGGGGCGATGAAAAACTGTTTTTT
NA	TRBJ2-7	NA	TRBV6-1	CASSVELQELYEQYF	TGTGCCAGCAGTGTAGAACTACAGGAGCTCTACGAGCAGTACTTC
NA	TRBJ1-5	TRBD1	TRBV6-5	CASSDREGQPQHF	TGTGCCAGCAGTGACAGGGAAGGCCAGCCCCAGCATTTT
NA	TRBJ2-1	NA	TRBV5-8	CASSRRPFLFYNEQFF	TGTGCCAGCAGCCGCCGCCCTTTTCTATTCTACAATGAGCAGTTCTTC
NA	TRBJ2-3	NA	TRBV18	CASSPRWATDTQYF	TGTGCCAGCTCACCTAGGTGGGCCACAGATACGCAGTATTTT
NA	TRBJ1-5	NA	TRBV30	CAWSRGRSNQPQHF	TGTGCCTGGAGTAGGGGAAGGAGCAATCAGCCCCAGCATTTT
NA	TRBJ2-4	TRBD2	TRBV4-2	CASSQPSTDSGREYF	TGTGCCAGCAGCCAACCTTCCACAGATAGCGGGAGAGAGTACTTC
NA	TRBJ2-7	TRBD2	TRBV5-1	CASRRSGSTYEQYF	TGCGCCAGTCGACGGAGCGGGAGTACCTACGAGCAGTACTTC
NA	TRBJ2-7	TRBD1	TRBV28	CASSSDRGWDEQYF	TGTGCCAGCAGTTCGGACAGGGGCTGGGACGAGCAGTACTTC
NA	TRBJ2-5	NA	TRBV7-7	CASSHGLVSQETQYF	TGTGCCAGCAGCCACGGTCTAGTGAGCCAAGAGACCCAGTACTTC
NA	TRBJ1-5	NA	TRBV18	CASSQRSGDQPQHF	TGTGCCAGCTCACAGCGATCGGGGGATCAGCCCCAGCATTTT
NA	TRBJ2-3	TRBD2	TRBV5-1	CASSLFASGTSTDTQYF	TGCGCCAGCAGCTTGTTTGCTAGCGGGACTAGCACAGATACGCAGTATTTT